This T cell receptor beta chain is drawn from a study of OX40 agonist ivuxolimab in advanced cancers. Study as a whole: Enrolled patients in dose escalation had cancers that were hepatocellular carcinoma, melanoma, renal cell or head and neck cancer. Study observations and caveats: Mean expanded clone counts were higher in CD8+ than CD4+ T cells.

The assay was immunoSEQ multiplex PCR, and TCRdb's table has in-frame clones only and misses some. Of tens of thousands of clones detected, 70% to 90% appear once; the ten largest clones hold 3% to 4%. In its sample, this clone is medium-sized. Its specificity is not known. Trimming removed 5 bases from V and 6 bases from J; junction bases left unmatched: 5. The CDR3 runs to 14 residues. Germline CDR1 and CDR2: WNHNN and SYGVQD (reference sequence). The specimen was CD4+ or CD8+ T cells sorted from blood, collected in a trial of the OX40 agonist ivuxolimab. This chain links TRBV10-1 with TRBJ1-5, with TRBD1 matching over 9 bases. This TCR derives from an adult with an advanced solid tumor such as melanoma, head and neck, liver or kidney cancer. CDR3 amino acids: CASSPGQGSQPQHF. The DNA for the CDR3 is TGCGCCAGCAGTCCGGGACAGGGATCTCAGCCCCAGCATTTT.